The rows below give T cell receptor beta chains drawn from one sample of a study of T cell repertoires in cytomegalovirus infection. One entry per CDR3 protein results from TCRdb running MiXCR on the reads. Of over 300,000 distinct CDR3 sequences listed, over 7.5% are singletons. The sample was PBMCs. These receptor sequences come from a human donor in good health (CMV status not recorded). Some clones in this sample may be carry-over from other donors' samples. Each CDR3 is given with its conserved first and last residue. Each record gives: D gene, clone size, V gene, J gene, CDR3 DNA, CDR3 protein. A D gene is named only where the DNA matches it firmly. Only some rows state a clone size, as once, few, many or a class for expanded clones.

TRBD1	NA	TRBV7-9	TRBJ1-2	TGTGCCAGCAGCTTAGCAGGGGGCCAAATCGGTGGCTACACCTTC	CASSLAGGQIGGYTF
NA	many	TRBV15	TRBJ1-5	TGTGCCACCAGCAGAGATCGTACGGGAGGGCGCAATCAGCCCCAGCATTTT	CATSRDRTGGRNQPQHF
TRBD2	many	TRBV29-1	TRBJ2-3	TGCAGCGTCCTTACTAGCGGCAAAGAGTATTTT	CSVLTSGKEYF
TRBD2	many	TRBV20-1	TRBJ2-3	TGCAGTGGGGCCAGCGGGGGTACAGATACGCAGTATTTT	CSGASGGTDTQYF
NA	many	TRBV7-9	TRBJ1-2	TGTGCCAGCAGCTTAGCGCTCGTAACCGTTGGCTACACCTTC	CASSLALVTVGYTF
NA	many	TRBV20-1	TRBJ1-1	TGCAGTGCTCCCCCTTTCGACAGCTTGAACACTGAAGCTTTCTTT	CSAPPFDSLNTEAFF
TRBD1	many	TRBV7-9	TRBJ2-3	TGTGCCAGCAGCTTAGGAGCCGTGACAGGGCCTCTGGGAGGCACAGATACGCAGTATTTT	CASSLGAVTGPLGGTDTQYF
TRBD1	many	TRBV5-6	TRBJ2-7	TGTGCCAGCAGCTCCGACAGGGCCCTTCGCGAGCAGTACTTC	CASSSDRALREQYF
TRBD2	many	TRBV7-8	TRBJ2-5	TGTGCCAGCAGCTCCACTAGCGCTCAAGAGACCCAGTACTTC	CASSSTSAQETQYF
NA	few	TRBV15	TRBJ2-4	TGTGCCACCAGCAGAGATGTTACGGGACAGTACTTC	CATSRDVTGQYF
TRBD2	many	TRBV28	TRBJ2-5	TGTGCCAGCAGCTCCTCGGGACTAGCGGGAGTTTACCAAGAGACCCAGTACTTC	CASSSSGLAGVYQETQYF
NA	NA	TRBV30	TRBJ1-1	TGTGCCTGGAGCAGGCTTATTTGGCAGGACCGATCCGGGGCTTTCTTT	CAWSRLIWQDRSGAFF
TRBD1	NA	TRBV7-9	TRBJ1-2	TGTGCCAGCAGACGTCAAGGGACAGGGGGAGGCTACACCTTC	CASRRQGTGGGYTF
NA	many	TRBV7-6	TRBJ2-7	TGTGCCAGCAGCACCCGGGACAACTCCTACGAGCAGTACTTC	CASSTRDNSYEQYF
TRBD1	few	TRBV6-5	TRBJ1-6	TGTGCCAGCAGTTACCAGGGGGGAAGGGGTTCACCCCTCCACTTT	CASSYQGGRGSPLHF
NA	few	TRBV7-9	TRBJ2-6	TGTGCCAGCAGCCCAGACAGGGGGGCCAACGTCCTGACTTTC	CASSPDRGANVLTF
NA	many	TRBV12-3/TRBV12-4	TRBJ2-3	TGTGCCAGCAGTTTAGGTGGCCCCGTGTTCCCAGATACGCAGTATTTT	CASSLGGPVFPDTQYF
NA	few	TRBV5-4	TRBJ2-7	TGTGCCAGCAGCTGGGCAGGGAGCTACGAGCAGTACTTC	CASSWAGSYEQYF
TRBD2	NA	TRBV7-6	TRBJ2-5	TGTGCCAGCAGCTACGAGCGGGGGAGGATGGAGACCCAGTACTTC	CASSYERGRMETQYF
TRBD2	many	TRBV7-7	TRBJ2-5	TGTGCCAGCAGCCGGGGACTAGCGGGAGAGACCCAGTACTTC	CASSRGLAGETQYF
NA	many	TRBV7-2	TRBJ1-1	TGTGCCAGCAGCTTTGGACCCTCGAACACTGAAGCTTTCTTT	CASSFGPSNTEAFF
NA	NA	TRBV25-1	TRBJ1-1	TGTGCCAGCACTACAAGAGGGGGGAACACTGAAGCTTTCTTT	CASTTRGGNTEAFF
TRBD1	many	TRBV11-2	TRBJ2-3	TGTGCCAGCAGCCCGACAGGGCAAAACACAGATACGCAGTATTTT	CASSPTGQNTDTQYF
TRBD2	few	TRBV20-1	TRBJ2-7	TGCAGTTTCTCGACTAGCGGACTCTACGAGCAGTACTTC	CSFSTSGLYEQYF
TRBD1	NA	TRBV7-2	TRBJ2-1	TGTGCCAGCAGCTTATCCGCGACAGGGGGCCAGAATGAGCAGTTCTTC	CASSLSATGGQNEQFF
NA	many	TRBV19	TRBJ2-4	TGTGCCAGTAGTATCGGACTGGCCAAAAACATTCAGTACTTC	CASSIGLAKNIQYF
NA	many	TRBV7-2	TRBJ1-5	TGTGCCAGCAGCGTCGACAGGTGGGGACAGCCCCAGCATTTT	CASSVDRWGQPQHF
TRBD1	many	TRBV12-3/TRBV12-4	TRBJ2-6	TGTGCCAGCAGTGTGGGACAGGGAGCTGGGGCCAACGTCCTGACTTTC	CASSVGQGAGANVLTF
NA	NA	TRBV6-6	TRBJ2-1	TGTGCCAGCACCCCTTGGGGGACCTACAATGAGCAGTTCTTC	CASTPWGTYNEQFF
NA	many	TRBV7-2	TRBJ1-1	TGTGCCAGCAGCCCCTACTGGGTTAATAGGGGCACTGAAGCTTTCTTT	CASSPYWVNRGTEAFF
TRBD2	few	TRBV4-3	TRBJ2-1	TGCGCCAGCAGCCCCGACGCGGGGGTGAATGGCAATGAGCAGTTCTTC	CASSPDAGVNGNEQFF
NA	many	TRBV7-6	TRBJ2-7	TGTGCCAGCAGCTTGGGGCGGGACTACGAGCAGTACTTC	CASSLGRDYEQYF
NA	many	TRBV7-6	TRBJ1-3	TGTGCCAGCAGCCCCCCAGGGTCCCCTGGAAACACCATATATTTT	CASSPPGSPGNTIYF
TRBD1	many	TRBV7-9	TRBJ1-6	TGTGCCAGCAGCTTTGAACCCGGGACAGTTCCGGATTCACCCCTCCACTTT	CASSFEPGTVPDSPLHF
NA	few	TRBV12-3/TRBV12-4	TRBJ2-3	TGTGCCAGCAGTTTGAGCAGGGGGGTTCGGCAGTATTTT	CASSLSRGVRQYF
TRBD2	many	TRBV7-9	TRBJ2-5	TGTGCCAGCAGCGTGAGCGGGAGCCAAGAGACCCAGTACTTC	CASSVSGSQETQYF
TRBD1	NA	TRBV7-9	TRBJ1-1	TGTGCCAGCAGCACATGGACAGGGGCTCAACCTGAAGCTTTCTTT	CASSTWTGAQPEAFF
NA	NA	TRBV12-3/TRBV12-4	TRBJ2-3	TGTGCCAGCAGGAGGGACACTGGCACAGATACGCAGTATTTT	CASRRDTGTDTQYF
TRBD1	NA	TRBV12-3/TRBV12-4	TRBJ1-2	TGTGCCAGCACCAGGACAGGTGGAATCTATGGCTACACCTTC	CASTRTGGIYGYTF
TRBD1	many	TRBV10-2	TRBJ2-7	TGCGCCAGCAACCCCGGGACAGGGATAAACGAGCAGTACTTC	CASNPGTGINEQYF
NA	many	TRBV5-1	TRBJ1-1	TGCGCCAGCAGCTCATCAGGGAGGGTCACTGAAGCTTTCTTT	CASSSSGRVTEAFF
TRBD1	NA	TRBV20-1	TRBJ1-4	TGCAGTGCTGAGACAGGGGTACTGGAAAAACTGTTTTTT	CSAETGVLEKLFF
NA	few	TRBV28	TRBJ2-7	TGTGCCAGCAGTCCACTCACGCGCCCGCCCTACGAGCAGTACTTC	CASSPLTRPPYEQYF
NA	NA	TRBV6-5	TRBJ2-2	TGTGCCAGCAGCTACGTAGAGGCCGGGGAGCTGTTTTTT	CASSYVEAGELFF
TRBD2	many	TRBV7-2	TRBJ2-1	TGTGCCAGCAGAAACGGACTAGCGGGCGACAATGAGCAGTTCTTC	CASRNGLAGDNEQFF
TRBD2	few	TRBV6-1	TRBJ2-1	TGTGCCAGCAGTGAGACGGAGGCCGGGGGGTACAATGAGCAGTTCTTC	CASSETEAGGYNEQFF